One sample yielded the 13 T cell receptor beta chains listed below, sequenced in a study of blood T cell repertoires in COVID-19. TCRdb keeps only in-frame clones here, not all; method: immunoSEQ multiplex PCR. The sample contains about 120,000 clones, around 90% of which appear only once. The sequenced material came from peripheral blood. The receptors shown here come from a woman aged 55-69 years with COVID-19, enrolled during active disease.

The chain employs TRBV5-1 and TRBJ1-3, with D hard to call. Looked up from germline, CDR1 is SGHRS and CDR2 is YFSETQ. This CDR3 region has 15 residues. The V gene lost 4 bases and the J gene lost 2 bases, with 13 bases spanning the gap. The CDR3 DNA reads as TGCGCCAGCAGCACCGACACATACACTGGAAACACCATATATTTT. Translating gives CASSTDTYTGNTIYF.

The chain combines TRBV7-2 with TRBJ2-3; D not certain. The germline CDR1 and CDR2 sequences are SGHTA and FQGNSA. The CDR3 consists of 12 residues. V was shortened by 1 base and J by 4 bases, with 3 bases between the two germline ends. The CDR3 bases are TGTGCCAGCAGCTTAGGGCCAGATACGCAGTATTTT. Its translation is CASSLGPDTQYF.

The rearrangement joins TRBV7-9 to TRBJ2-2; TRBD1 is a possible D gene (6 bases). The CDR3 loop spans 17 amino acids. The V and J ends lost 5 bases and 5 bases respectively, with 21 bases between them. Per germline, CDR1 SEHNR and CDR2 FQNEAQ (reference sequence). The CDR3: CASSATPNRAGTGELFF. The CDR3, as DNA: TGTGCCAGCAGCGCAACTCCTAACAGGGCGGGTACCGGGGAGCTGTTTTTT. Complete variable domain (other parts from reference TRBV7-9 and TRBJ2-2): DTGVSQNPRHKITKRGQNVTFRCDPISEHNRLYWYRQTLGQGPEFLTYFQNEAQLEKSRLLSDRFSAERPKGSFSTLEIQRTEQGDSAMYLCASSATPNRAGTGELFFGEGSRLTVL.

This clone has a single count. The rearrangement joins TRBV7-9 to TRBJ2-3; TRBD2 matches 14 bases. Germline CDR1 reads SEHNR; CDR2 reads FQNEAQ (reference sequence). V shed 5 bases, J shed 4 bases, and the junction held 11 bases outside the gene matches. This CDR3 spans 18 amino acids. The CDR3: CASSPVPTSGGAADTQYF. DNA of the CDR3: TGTGCCAGCAGCCCAGTCCCGACTAGCGGGGGGGCCGCAGATACGCAGTATTTT.

This clone was counted only a few times. The same CDR3 also results from other DNA sequences found in this sample. V gene TRBV27 combines with J gene TRBJ2-7; 11 positions agree with TRBD2. The V and J ends lost 6 bases and 3 bases, in that order; junction bases with no gene match: 1. The V gene's germline CDR1 is MNHEY and CDR2 SMNVEV (reference sequence). There are 13 residues in the CDR3. CDR3 in amino acids: CASRTSGGYEQYF. The DNA for the CDR3 is TGTGCCAGCAGAACTAGCGGGGGCTACGAGCAGTACTTC.

The rearrangement joins TRBV9 to TRBJ1-2; a weak D match, TRBD1 (6 bases). V lost 4 bases, J lost 8 bases, and 15 bases lay in between. There are 13 residues in the CDR3. From germline, CDR1 is SGDLS and CDR2 YYNGEE. The CDR3, as DNA: TGTGCCAGCAGCCCCCAAGGCAGGGGAGGCTACACCTTC. Encoded protein: CASSPQGRGGYTF.

The V and J genes are TRBV3-1 (or the pseudogene TRBV3-2) and TRBJ2-7, with no clear D. From germline, CDR1 is LGHDT and CDR2 YNNKEL (reference sequence). Trimming left V 1 base short and J 7 bases short, with 11 bases between. The CDR3 length is 13 residues. As DNA, the CDR3 is TGTGCCAGCAGCCAAGTTCGGTCGCGTGAGCAGTACTTC. This codes for CASSQVRSREQYF.

V usage is TRBV30 and J usage is TRBJ1-6, with 9 bases identical to TRBD1. Germline V CDR1 and CDR2: GTSNPN, SVGIG (reference sequence). Germline trimming cut 2 bases from V and 7 bases from J; bases unmatched to any gene: 3. CDR3 length: 14 residues. The CDR3 protein is CAWSSGTGNSPLHF. In DNA form, the CDR3 reads TGTGCCTGGAGTTCCGGGACAGGGAATTCACCCCTCCACTTT.

V usage is TRBV7-3 and J usage is TRBJ2-6, with D unresolved. Germline loops: CDR1 SGHTA, CDR2 FQGTGA. Trimming took 5 bases from V and 4 from J, leaving 24 bases between them. There are 19 residues in the CDR3. The CDR3 region has the DNA TGTGCCAGCAGCCCCCGTTCTGCCACTGCCGCCCCCGGGGCCAACGTCCTGACTTTC. Translating it yields CASSPRSATAAPGANVLTF.

The chain recombines TRBV3-1 (or the pseudogene TRBV3-2) with TRBJ2-7; a weak D match, TRBD1 (5 bases). The CDR3 runs 15 residues. Trimming shortened V by 5 bases and J by 2 bases, and 16 bases separated the two germline ends. Germline loops: CDR1 LGHDT, CDR2 YNNKEL (reference sequence). CDR3 sequence: CASSWGFRGPYEQYF. As DNA, the CDR3 is TGTGCCAGCAGCTGGGGCTTCAGAGGCCCCTACGAGCAGTACTTC.

This clone appeared a single time. The gene calls are TRBV29-1 and TRBJ1-2, with 7 bases lining up with TRBD1. In germline, CDR1 is SQVTM, CDR2 ANQGSEA. The CDR3 extends over 12 amino acids. J lost 8 bases, V lost 6 bases, and 9 bases had no gene match. CDR3 in amino acids: CSVTNRGDGYTF. In DNA form, the CDR3 reads TGCAGCGTAACAAACAGGGGTGACGGCTACACCTTC. Variable domain in full (rest from reference TRBV29-1 and TRBJ1-2): SAVISQKPSRDICQRGTSLTIQCQVDSQVTMMFWYRQQPGQSLTLIATANQGSEATYESGFVIDKFPISRPNLTFSTLTVSNMSPEDSSIYLCSVTNRGDGYTFGSGTRLTVV.

The chain recombines TRBV18 with TRBJ1-2; tentatively, D is TRBD1 (6 bases). Trimming pared 4 bases from V and 6 bases from J, leaving 27 bases between. The V gene's germline CDR1 is KGHSH and CDR2 LQKENI. CDR3 size: 18 residues. The chain's CDR3 is CASSRPSLHPFRGDGYTF. As DNA, the CDR3 is TGTGCCAGCTCACGACCTTCCCTTCATCCTTTCAGGGGAGATGGCTACACCTTC.

The CDR3 DNA sequence: TGTGCCAGCAGTTACGGGGGGTTTAGAGGTGGCTACACCTTC. Translated: CASSYGGFRGGYTF. The rearrangement links TRBV6-2 or TRBV6-3 to TRBJ1-2; possible D gene TRBD1, 5 bases. The length of the CDR3 is 14 residues. Germline loops: CDR1 MNHEY, CDR2 SVGEGT. The V gene lost 2 bases and the J gene lost 7 bases, with 14 bases spanning the gap.